One and the same sample provided the 13 T cell receptor beta chains below, sequenced in a study of blood T cell repertoires in COVID-19. Produced via immunoSEQ multiplex PCR; TCRdb's table is partial and in-frame only. This sample yields about 190,000 clones, of which roughly 90% are seen a single time; 6.5% to 8.5% belongs to the top ten. Sequenced input: peripheral blood. The receptors were gathered from a man aged 40-50 years with acute or convalescent COVID-19.

The chain recombines TRBV19 with TRBJ1-1, with D perhaps TRBD1 (5 bases). Germline loops: CDR1 LNHDA, CDR2 SQIVND (reference sequence). The V and J ends lost 6 bases and 0 bases respectively, with 11 bases between them. The CDR3 sequence is 14 residues long. CDR3 loop: CASSPGLVNTEAFF. Here the CDR3 DNA reads TGTGCCAGTAGCCCGGGACTGGTGAACACTGAAGCTTTCTTT.

The chain uses TRBV9 and TRBJ1-5; 7 bases are a match to TRBD1. The CDR3 is 15 amino acids. The V gene's germline CDR1 is SGDLS and CDR2 YYNGEE. V shed 3 bases and J 3 bases; nucleotides not matched to a gene: 6. The CDR3 DNA follows: TGTGCCAGCAGCGCCCGGGACAGCATCAATCAGCCCCAGCATTTT. Translated: CASSARDSINQPQHF.

V usage is TRBV7-2 and J usage is TRBJ2-3; 7 nucleotides line up with TRBD2. The length of the CDR3 is 16 residues. V was pared by 1 base and J by 1 base, with 5 bases of the junction left unmatched. The V gene's germline CDR1 is SGHTA and CDR2 FQGNSA. The CDR3 coding sequence is TGTGCCAGCAGCTTAGAGCTAGCGGCGGGCACAGATACGCAGTATTTT. It codes for CASSLELAAGTDTQYF.

The chain links TRBV3-1 (or the pseudogene TRBV3-2) to TRBJ2-7; possible D gene TRBD1, 5 bases. V lost 0 bases, J lost 3 bases, and 18 bases lay in between. This CDR3 region has 17 residues. Germline CDR1 and CDR2: LGHDT and YNNKEL (reference sequence). CDR3 bases: TGTGCCAGCAGCCAAGATACAGGCGTCAGGAAAGTCTACGAGCAGTACTTC. This sequence encodes CASSQDTGVRKVYEQYF.

V and J are TRBV19 and TRBJ2-3; 10 nucleotides align to TRBD2. CDR3 length equals 14 residues. In germline, CDR1 is LNHDA, CDR2 SQIVND (reference sequence). With V trimmed by 9 bases and J by 1 base, 4 bases remained unmatched. The CDR3 sequence is CASLAGGGTDTQYF. The CDR3 region has the DNA TGTGCCAGCTTAGCGGGGGGTGGCACAGATACGCAGTATTTT.

The chain links TRBV6-5 to TRBJ2-7; the match to TRBD1 covers 8 bases. This CDR3 has 13 amino acids. Trimming at V came to 11 bases and at J to 1 base, leaving 7 bases not matched to a gene. From germline, CDR1 is MNHEY and CDR2 SVGAGI. CDR3 nucleotides: TGTGCCGCGAAGGACAGGGCTTCCTACGAGCAGTACTTC. Encoded protein: CAAKDRASYEQYF.

This clone has a single count. The rearrangement links TRBV5-6 to TRBJ1-1; 7 bases map to TRBD1. J was trimmed by 3 bases and V by 2 bases; bases with no gene match: 7. Per the germline V gene, CDR1 is SGHDT and CDR2 is YYEEEE. The CDR3 runs 15 residues. The chain's CDR3 is CASSFGTVTYTEAFF. CDR3 DNA: TGTGCCAGCAGCTTCGGGACAGTCACCTACACTGAAGCTTTCTTT. The variable domain in full, completed from reference TRBV5-6 and TRBJ1-1, reads DAGVTQSPTHLIKTRGQQVTLRCSPKSGHDTVSWYQQALGQGPQFIFQYYEEEERQRGNFPDRFSGHQFPNYSSELNVNALLLGDSALYLCASSFGTVTYTEAFFGQGTRLTVV.

The rearrangement uses TRBV2 and TRBJ1-1; D unresolved. The CDR3 has 15 residues. The ends were cut back, 2 bases at V and 8 bases at J, with 18 bases in the middle. Germline values: CDR1 SNHLY, CDR2 FYNNEI. CDR3 bases: TGTGCCAGCAGTGAACCCTCTCGGGGATCTAGGGAAGCTTTCTTT. Translation: CASSEPSRGSREAFF. Full variable domain (missing parts from reference TRBV2 and TRBJ1-1): EPEVTQTPSHQVTQMGQEVILRCVPISNHLYFYWYRQILGQKVEFLVSFYNNEISEKSEIFDDQFSVERPDGSNFTLKIRSTKLEDSAMYFCASSEPSRGSREAFFGQGTRLTVV.

The rearrangement uses TRBV10-3 and TRBJ1-1; D may be TRBD1 (5 bases). This CDR3 contains 14 residues. Trimming cost V 1 base and J 8 bases, with 14 bases left between them. Germline lookup yields CDR1 ENHRY and CDR2 SYGVKD. The CDR3 protein is CAISEYGAQGEAFF. The CDR3 DNA follows: TGTGCCATCAGTGAGTATGGGGCCCAAGGAGAAGCTTTCTTT.

CDR3 loop: CAWSVLGRDYEQYF. CDR3 DNA: TGTGCCTGGAGTGTACTTGGCAGGGACTACGAGCAGTACTTC. The rearrangement links TRBV30 to TRBJ2-7; D is perhaps TRBD1 (5 bases). The ends were cut back, 0 bases at V and 3 bases at J, with 12 bases in the middle. The CDR3 length is 14 residues. The germline V gene encodes CDR1 GTSNPN and CDR2 SVGIG (reference sequence).

The genes are TRBV5-6 and TRBJ2-1; 7 bases match TRBD1. With 4 bases clipped from V and 7 bases from J, the junction kept 5 bases outside the gene matches. The germline CDR1 and CDR2 sequences are SGHDT and YYEEEE. The CDR3 runs 13 residues. In DNA, the CDR3 is TGTGCCAGCAGCAGGGACAGAAGAAATGAGCAGTTCTTC. Its protein is CASSRDRRNEQFF.

The chain recombines TRBV20-1 with TRBJ2-7, with TRBD2 matching over 7 bases. Germline CDR1 DFQATT, CDR2 SNEGSKA (reference sequence). Losses at the gene ends were 6 bases for V and 6 bases for J; bases not matched to a gene: 5. This CDR3 has 11 amino acids. Here the CDR3 reads CSAGTGGEQYF. CDR3 in DNA: TGCAGTGCGGGGACGGGGGGCGAGCAGTACTTC.

This chain connects TRBV29-1 to TRBJ1-2; 7 bases are shared with TRBD1. The CDR3 has 14 residues. The germline V gene encodes CDR1 SQVTM and CDR2 ANQGSEA. Trimming took 4 bases from V and 2 from J; bases not matched to a gene: 7. The CDR3 DNA sequence: TGCAGCGTTGCGGCTGGGACAGCAAACTATGGCTACACCTTC. As protein: CSVAAGTANYGYTF. The whole variable domain, remainder taken from reference TRBV29-1 and TRBJ1-2, is SAVISQKPSRDICQRGTSLTIQCQVDSQVTMMFWYRQQPGQSLTLIATANQGSEATYESGFVIDKFPISRPNLTFSTLTVSNMSPEDSSIYLCSVAAGTANYGYTFGSGTRLTVV.